These T cell receptor beta chains were read from a single sample in a study of blood T cell repertoires in COVID-19. The repertoire was sequenced with immunoSEQ multiplex PCR; TCRdb's copy has only in-frame clones and lacks some. The sample shows more than 200,000 clones, 80% to 90% of them seen only once. What was sequenced was PBMCs or T cells enriched from blood (not recorded which). The origin of the receptors is a woman aged 30 to 39 who had recovered from COVID-19. The CDR3 runs from the conserved cysteine through the conserved F or W. Each record gives: CDR3 length, V gene, J gene, clone size, D gene, CDR3 protein, CDR3 DNA. D genes are given only for firm matches. Clone sizes are given selectively: once, few, many, or a class where the clone is expanded.

16	TRBV11-2	TRBJ1-2	-	-	CASSLQAGGLLYGYTF	TGTGCCAGCAGCTTACAAGCCGGGGGTCTACTCTATGGCTACACCTTC
14	TRBV6-1	TRBJ1-5	once	-	CASSEVAGDQPQHF	TGTGCCAGCAGTGAAGTTGCAGGGGATCAGCCCCAGCATTTT
13	TRBV12-3/TRBV12-4	TRBJ2-1	-	-	CASSLISGNEQFF	TGTGCCAGCAGTTTGATCTCGGGGAATGAGCAGTTCTTC
16	TRBV7-2	TRBJ1-1	-	-	CASSLVSGRVYTEAFF	TGTGCCAGCAGCTTAGTCTCCGGCAGGGTTTACACTGAAGCTTTCTTT
15	TRBV28	TRBJ2-3	-	-	CASSPSGQRTDTQYF	TGTGCCAGCTCCCCGTCCGGACAGAGAACAGATACGCAGTATTTT
14	TRBV28	TRBJ1-6	few	-	CASSFRGPEVPLHF	TGTGCCAGCAGTTTTCGAGGGCCCGAGGTCCCCCTCCACTTT
12	TRBV7-9	TRBJ1-1	-	-	CASSLGLILGSF	TGTGCCAGCAGCTTAGGGCTCATATTAGGGAGTTTT
15	TRBV29-1	TRBJ1-1	-	TRBD1	CSVVRTGGLNTEAFF	TGCAGCGTTGTACGGACAGGGGGGTTGAACACTGAAGCTTTCTTT
13	TRBV30	TRBJ2-7	-	-	CAWSVSGPGEQYF	TGTGCCTGGAGTGTCAGCGGCCCTGGCGAGCAGTACTTC
15	TRBV10-3	TRBJ1-1	-	TRBD1	CAISGQGALNTEAFF	TGTGCCATCAGTGGACAGGGGGCGTTGAACACTGAAGCTTTCTTT
17	TRBV7-9	TRBJ1-1	once	TRBD1	CASSLRQGVEWDTEAFF	TGTGCCAGCAGCTTAAGACAGGGGGTAGAATGGGACACTGAAGCTTTCTTT
15	TRBV18	TRBJ2-2	once	-	CASSPEAGNTGELFF	TGTGCCAGCTCACCGGAGGCAGGGAACACCGGGGAGCTGTTTTTT
15	TRBV5-1	TRBJ2-7	-	-	CASSLEGFGSYEQYF	TGCGCCAGCAGCTTGGAGGGGTTCGGCTCCTACGAGCAGTACTTC
14	TRBV21-1	TRBJ2-5	-	-	CASSKVTFQETQYF	TGTGCCAGCAGCAAAGTAACATTCCAAGAGACCCAGTACTTC
16	TRBV27	TRBJ1-1	-	TRBD1	CASSLNDRGRNTEAFF	TGTGCCAGCAGTTTAAACGACAGGGGGAGGAACACTGAAGCTTTCTTT
17	TRBV19	TRBJ2-3	-	-	CASSIAAGEGGTDTQYF	TGTGCCAGTAGTATAGCGGCAGGGGAGGGAGGTACAGATACGCAGTATTTT